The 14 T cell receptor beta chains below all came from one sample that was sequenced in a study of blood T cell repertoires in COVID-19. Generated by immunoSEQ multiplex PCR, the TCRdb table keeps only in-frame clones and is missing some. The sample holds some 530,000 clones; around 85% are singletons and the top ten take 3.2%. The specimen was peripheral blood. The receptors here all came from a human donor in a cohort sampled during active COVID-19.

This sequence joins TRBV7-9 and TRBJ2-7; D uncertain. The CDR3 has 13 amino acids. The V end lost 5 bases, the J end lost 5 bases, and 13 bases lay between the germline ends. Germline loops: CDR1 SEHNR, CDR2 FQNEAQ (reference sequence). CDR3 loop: CASSPQQAHEQYF. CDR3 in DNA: TGTGCCAGCAGCCCGCAGCAGGCGCACGAGCAGTACTTC.

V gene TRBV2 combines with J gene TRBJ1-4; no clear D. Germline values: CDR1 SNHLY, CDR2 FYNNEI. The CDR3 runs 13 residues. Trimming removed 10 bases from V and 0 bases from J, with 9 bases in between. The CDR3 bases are TGTGCCATCCAGTCCGCAACTAATGAAAAACTGTTTTTT. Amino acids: CAIQSATNEKLFF.

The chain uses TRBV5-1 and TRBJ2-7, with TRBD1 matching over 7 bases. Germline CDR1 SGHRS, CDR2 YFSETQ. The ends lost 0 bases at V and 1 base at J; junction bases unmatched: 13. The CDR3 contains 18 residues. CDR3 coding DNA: TGCGCCAGCAGCTTGGTAACAGGGGCACCCCCCTTTTCCTACGAGCAGTACTTC. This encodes CASSLVTGAPPFSYEQYF.

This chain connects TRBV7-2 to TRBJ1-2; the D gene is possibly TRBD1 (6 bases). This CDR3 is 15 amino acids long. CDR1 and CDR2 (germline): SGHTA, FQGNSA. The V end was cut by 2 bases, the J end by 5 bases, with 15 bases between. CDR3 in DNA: TGTGCCAGCAGCTTAAGTTTAGGACAGCAATATGGCTACACCTTC. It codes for CASSLSLGQQYGYTF.

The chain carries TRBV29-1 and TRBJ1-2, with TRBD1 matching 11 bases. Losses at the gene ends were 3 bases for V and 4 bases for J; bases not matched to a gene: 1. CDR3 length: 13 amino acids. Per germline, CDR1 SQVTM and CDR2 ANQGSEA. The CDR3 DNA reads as TGCAGCGTTGAGGGACAGGGGGTCTATGGCTACACCTTC. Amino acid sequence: CSVEGQGVYGYTF.

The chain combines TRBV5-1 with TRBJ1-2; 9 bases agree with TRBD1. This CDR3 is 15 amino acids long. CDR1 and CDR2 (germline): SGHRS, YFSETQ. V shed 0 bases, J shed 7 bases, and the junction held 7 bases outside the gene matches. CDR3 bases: TGCGCCAGCAGCTTGGATACAGGGGGCGAAGGTGGCTACACCTTC. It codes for CASSLDTGGEGGYTF.

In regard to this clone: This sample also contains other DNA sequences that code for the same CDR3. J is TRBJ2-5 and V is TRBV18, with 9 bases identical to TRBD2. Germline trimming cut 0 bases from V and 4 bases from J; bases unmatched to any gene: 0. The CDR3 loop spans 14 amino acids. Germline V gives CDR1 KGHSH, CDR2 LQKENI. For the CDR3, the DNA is TGTGCCAGCTCACCACCTAGCGGGAGAGAGACCCAGTACTTC. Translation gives CASSPPSGRETQYF. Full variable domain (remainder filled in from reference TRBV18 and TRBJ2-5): NAGVMQNPRHLVRRRGQEARLRCSPMKGHSHVYWYRQLPEEGLKFMVYLQKENIIDESGMPKERFSAEFPKEGPSILRIQQVVRGDSAAYFCASSPPSGRETQYFGPGTRLLVL.

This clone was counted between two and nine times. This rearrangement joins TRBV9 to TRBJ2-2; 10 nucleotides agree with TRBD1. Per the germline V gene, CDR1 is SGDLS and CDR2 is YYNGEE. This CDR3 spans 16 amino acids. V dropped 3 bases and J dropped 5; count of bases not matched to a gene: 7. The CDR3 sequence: CASSARQGAQTGELFF. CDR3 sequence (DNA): TGTGCCAGCAGCGCTCGACAGGGGGCGCAGACCGGGGAGCTGTTTTTT. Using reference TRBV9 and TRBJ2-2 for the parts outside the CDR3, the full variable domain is DSGVTQTPKHLITATGQRVTLRCSPRSGDLSVYWYQQSLDQGLQFLIQYYNGEERAKGNILERFSAQQFPDLHSELNLSSLELGDSALYFCASSARQGAQTGELFFGEGSRLTVL.

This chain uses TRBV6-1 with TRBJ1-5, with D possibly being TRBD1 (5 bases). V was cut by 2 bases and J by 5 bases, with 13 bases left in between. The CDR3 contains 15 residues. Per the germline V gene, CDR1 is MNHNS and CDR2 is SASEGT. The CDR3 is CASSESVWGHQPQHF. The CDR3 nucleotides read TGTGCCAGCAGTGAATCTGTGTGGGGCCATCAGCCCCAGCATTTT.

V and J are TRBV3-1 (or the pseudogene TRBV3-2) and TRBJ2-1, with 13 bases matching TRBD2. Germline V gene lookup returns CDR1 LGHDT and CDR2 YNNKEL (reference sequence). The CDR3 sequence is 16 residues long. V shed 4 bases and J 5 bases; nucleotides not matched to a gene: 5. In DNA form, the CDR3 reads TGTGCCAGCAGCCTAGGGGGACTAGCGGGAAACAATGAGCAGTTCTTC. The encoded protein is CASSLGGLAGNNEQFF.

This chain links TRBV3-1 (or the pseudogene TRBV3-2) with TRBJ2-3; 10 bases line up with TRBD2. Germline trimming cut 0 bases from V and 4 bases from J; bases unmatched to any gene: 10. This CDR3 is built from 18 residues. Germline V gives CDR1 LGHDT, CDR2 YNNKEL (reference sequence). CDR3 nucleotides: TGTGCCAGCAGCCAAGATTGGGGGAAGCGGGAGGGATCAGATACGCAGTATTTT. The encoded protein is CASSQDWGKREGSDTQYF.

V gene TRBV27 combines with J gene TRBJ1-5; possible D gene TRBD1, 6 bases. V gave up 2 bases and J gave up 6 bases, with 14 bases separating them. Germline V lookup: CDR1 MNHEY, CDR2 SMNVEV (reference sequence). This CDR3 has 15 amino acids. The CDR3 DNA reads TGTGCCAGCAGTTTAAAGAGGGGGGGCGGTCAGCCCCAGCATTTT. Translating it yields CASSLKRGGGQPQHF.

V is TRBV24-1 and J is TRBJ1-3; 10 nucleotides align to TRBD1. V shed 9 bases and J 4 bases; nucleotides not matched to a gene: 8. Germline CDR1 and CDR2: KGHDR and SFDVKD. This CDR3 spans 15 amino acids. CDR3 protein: CATSGQGNSGNTIYF. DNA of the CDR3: TGTGCCACCTCGGGACAGGGGAATTCAGGAAACACCATATATTTT.

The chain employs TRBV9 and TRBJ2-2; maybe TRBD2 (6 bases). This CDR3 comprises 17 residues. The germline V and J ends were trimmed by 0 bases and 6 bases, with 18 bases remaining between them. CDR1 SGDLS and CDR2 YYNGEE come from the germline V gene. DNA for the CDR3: TGTGCCAGCAGCGTAGGCAGCAGCGGGTATGGTTCCGGGGAGCTGTTTTTT. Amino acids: CASSVGSSGYGSGELFF.